The 20 T cell receptor beta chains in this list originate from one sample, sequenced in a study of CD8 T cells in ankylosing spondylitis. Findings and limits, study-wide: Seemingly characteristic of ankylosing spondylitis blood was a TCR beta motif consisting of several highly homologous variants.

TCRdb re-derived calls from the 5' RACE reads in MiXCR, one entry per CDR3 protein. Among hundreds of thousands of distinct CDR3 sequences listed, 12% were seen once. What these receptors recognize is not known. Sample: blood, either unsorted or a sorted T cell fraction (not recorded which). The receptors here all came from a male donor with ankylosing spondylitis.

This clonotype came up many times. The V and J genes are TRBV7-2 and TRBJ2-1; 9 bases fit TRBD2. The CDR3 has 16 residues. After removal of 3 bases from V and 9 bases from J, the junction contained 12 bases not matched to a gene. Germline assignment: CDR1 SGHTA and CDR2 FQGNSA. The CDR3 here is CASSFLAGPGLSEQFF. In DNA form, the CDR3 reads TGTGCCAGCAGCTTTCTAGCGGGGCCCGGATTGAGTGAGCAGTTCTTC. The variable domain in full, completed from reference TRBV7-2 and TRBJ2-1, reads GAGVSQSPSNKVTEKGKDVELRCDPISGHTALYWYRQSLGQGLEFLIYFQGNSAPDKSGLPSDRFSAERTGGSVSTLTIQRTQQEDSAVYLCASSFLAGPGLSEQFFGPGTRLTVL.

The sample holds a few counts of this clonotype. The rearrangement uses TRBV7-2 and TRBJ2-2, with 10 nucleotides matching TRBD2. The germline V gene has CDR1 SGHTA and CDR2 FQGNSA. This CDR3 comprises 17 residues. V shed 5 bases, J shed 6 bases, and the junction held 12 bases outside the gene matches. CDR3 sequence reads: CASSRTGTSVSAGELFF. In DNA form, the CDR3 reads TGTGCCAGCAGCCGTACCGGGACTAGCGTTAGCGCCGGGGAGCTGTTTTTT.

This clonotype was counted only a few times. V and J are TRBV24-1 and TRBJ2-1, with 7 bases identical to TRBD2. V gave up 0 bases and J gave up 2 bases; unmatched junction bases: 3. This CDR3 contains 16 residues. Germline V gives CDR1 KGHDR, CDR2 SFDVKD. This chain's CDR3 is CATSDLVAGAYNEQFF. CDR3 in DNA: TGTGCCACCAGTGATTTGGTGGCGGGAGCCTACAATGAGCAGTTCTTC.

Concerning this clonotype: Just one base apart from a much larger clone, this may be a read error. V and J are TRBV6-2 or TRBV6-3 and TRBJ1-2, with 7 positions matching TRBD1. The CDR3 runs to 13 residues. Trimming took 2 bases from V and 4 from J; bases not matched to a gene: 1. Germline lookup yields CDR1 MNHEY and CDR2 SVGEGT. The CDR3 nucleotides read TGTGCCAGCAGTTACGGGACAGTCTATGGCTACACCTTC. This encodes CASSYGTVYGYTF.

This clonotype was seen many times. This chain joins TRBV7-2 and TRBJ2-7; 8 bases map to TRBD2. This CDR3 is built from 16 residues. Germline-derived CDR1 and CDR2 are SGHTA and FQGNSA. V lost 2 bases and J lost 2; bases outside the gene matches: 8. The CDR3 coding sequence is TGTGCCAGCAGCTTATCCCGACTAGCGAGTGCCTACGAGCAGTACTTC. As protein: CASSLSRLASAYEQYF.

This rearrangement joins TRBV18 to TRBJ2-1, with TRBD2 identical over 9 bases. V was clipped by 5 bases and J by 6 bases; unmatched bases: 5. CDR3 length: 14 residues. Germline CDR1 is KGHSH and CDR2 is LQKENI. CDR3 coding DNA: TGTGCCAGCTCAATATCTAGCGGGACCAATGAGCAGTTCTTC. This gives the protein CASSISSGTNEQFF.

This sequence joins TRBV18 and TRBJ2-2; TRBD1 aligns across 9 bases. Germline V CDR1 and CDR2: KGHSH, LQKENI. The CDR3 is 16 residues long. V gave up 0 bases and J gave up 6 bases; unmatched junction bases: 5. As DNA, the CDR3 is TGTGCCAGCTCACCACCAGGGACAGGGTTGGCCGGGGAGCTGTTTTTT. Translated, it gives CASSPPGTGLAGELFF.

The chain is built from TRBV7-8 and TRBJ1-2; D might be TRBD1 (5 bases). Per the germline V gene, CDR1 is SGHVS and CDR2 is FQNEAQ. This CDR3 contains 14 residues. V lost 3 bases and J 7 bases, leaving 15 bases between the germline ends. The CDR3 here is CASSFQGSPGGYTF. The CDR3 nucleotides are TGTGCCAGCAGCTTTCAGGGTTCGCCGGGTGGCTACACCTTC.

This clonotype was seen a few times. The chain uses TRBV3-1 and TRBJ2-3, with 8 bases that match TRBD2. The length of the CDR3 is 20 residues. The V and J ends lost 4 bases and 3 bases, in that order; junction bases with no gene match: 21. Germline V gene data show CDR1 as LGHDT and CDR2 as YNNKEL (reference sequence). CDR3 bases: TGTGCCAGCAGCCCACTCCTCGGCCGGTCGCGGGGGGAATATACAGATACGCAGTATTTT. Translated, it gives CASSPLLGRSRGEYTDTQYF.

The chain recombines TRBV27 with TRBJ2-7; 11 bases agree with TRBD2. The CDR3 consists of 15 residues. Looked up from germline, CDR1 is MNHEY and CDR2 is SMNVEV (reference sequence). V was pared by 6 bases and J by 9 bases, with 13 bases of the junction left unmatched. CDR3 loop: CASSPNRLAGKTQYF. DNA for the CDR3: TGTGCCAGCAGCCCAAACAGACTAGCGGGGAAGACGCAGTACTTC.

This chain links TRBV4-3 with TRBJ2-3, with D uncertain. The CDR3 is 16 amino acids. Trimming shortened V by 1 base and J by 0 bases, and 11 bases separated the two germline ends. The V gene's germline CDR1 is LGHNA and CDR2 YSLEER. CDR3 DNA sequence: TGCGCCAGCAGCCAAGTTCGACATTCTAGCACAGATACGCAGTATTTT. It encodes CASSQVRHSSTDTQYF.

This clonotype was counted a few times. This chain connects TRBV6-1 to TRBJ2-1; D assignment may be TRBD1 or TRBD2 (7 bases each). The germline V gene has CDR1 MNHNS and CDR2 SASEGT. The CDR3 extends over 16 amino acids. V was trimmed by 2 bases and J by 0 bases, leaving 11 bases between them. Written as DNA, the CDR3 is TGTGCCAGCAGTGAACCCAGGGGGGGCTCCTACAATGAGCAGTTCTTC. Encoded protein: CASSEPRGGSYNEQFF.

The sample holds a few counts of this clonotype. This chain connects TRBV7-2 to TRBJ2-1; TRBD1 might be the D (6 bases). Per germline, CDR1 SGHTA and CDR2 FQGNSA. The CDR3 runs 13 residues. V lost 6 bases and J lost 6, with 12 bases in between. In nucleotides, the CDR3 is TGTGCCAGCAGAGTGGGGGCGGGCAATGAGCAGTTCTTC. Translated: CASRVGAGNEQFF.

This chain joins TRBV28 and TRBJ1-1; unclear D gene. CDR3 length equals 11 residues. Looked up from germline, CDR1 is MDHEN and CDR2 is SYDVKM. Trimming pared 8 bases from V and 1 base from J, leaving 5 bases between. CDR3 loop: CASPGNTEAFF. The CDR3 DNA sequence: TGTGCCAGCCCCGGGAACACTGAAGCTTTCTTT.

A few counts support this clonotype. The chain carries TRBV5-5 and TRBJ2-1, with 13 bases lining up with TRBD2. The CDR3 length is 16 residues. From germline, CDR1 is SGHKS and CDR2 YYEKEE (reference sequence). The J segment lost 7 bases and the V segment lost 0 bases, leaving 4 bases of the junction unmatched. CDR3 DNA sequence: TGTGCCAGCAGCTTGGGACTAGCGGGAGGAGAGAATGAGCAGTTCTTC. Translation: CASSLGLAGGENEQFF.

This clonotype was found a few times. The chain joins TRBV27 to TRBJ2-7, with TRBD2 matching 14 bases. CDR3 length equals 14 residues. J lost 7 bases, V lost 6 bases, and 5 bases had no gene match. Germline V CDR1 and CDR2: MNHEY, SMNVEV (reference sequence). The CDR3 coding sequence is TGTGCCAGCAGGCCCGGGACTAGCGGGAGAGAGCAGTACTTC. Translating it yields CASRPGTSGREQYF.

V is TRBV20-1 and J is TRBJ2-3; D unresolved. Per germline, CDR1 DFQATT and CDR2 SNEGSKA (reference sequence). The CDR3 spans 12 residues. Trimming pared 2 bases from V and 4 bases from J, leaving 7 bases between. CDR3 nucleotide sequence: TGCAGTGCTAGAAGGGCGGCAGATACGCAGTATTTT. Its translation is CSARRAADTQYF.

This clonotype was detected only a few times. V gene TRBV20-1 combines with J gene TRBJ1-5; D is perhaps TRBD1 (6 bases). The CDR3 covers 15 residues. V lost 3 bases, J lost 2 bases, and 14 bases lay in between. The V gene's germline CDR1 is DFQATT and CDR2 SNEGSKA (reference sequence). CDR3 DNA: TGCAGTGCTAGGCCTGCCAGGGGAGGCAATCAGCCCCAGCATTTT. Translation: CSARPARGGNQPQHF.

The J gene is TRBJ2-7, the V gene TRBV4-3; possible D gene TRBD1, 6 bases. Germline values: CDR1 LGHNA, CDR2 YSLEER. The V end lost 10 bases, the J end lost 6 bases, and 16 bases lay between the germline ends. This CDR3 contains 12 residues. This CDR3 is CATLEGHGEQYF. For the CDR3, the DNA is TGCGCCACCCTCGAGGGACACGGCGAGCAGTACTTC.

A single count supports this clonotype. The chain combines TRBV28 with TRBJ2-3; the D is unclear. This CDR3 has 13 residues. V lost 6 bases and J 2 bases, leaving 9 bases between the germline ends. Per the germline V gene, CDR1 is MDHEN and CDR2 is SYDVKM. CDR3 region: CASRIAPTDTQYF. The DNA for the CDR3 is TGTGCCAGCAGGATCGCCCCCACAGATACGCAGTATTTT.